Listed below are T cell receptor beta chains from one sample, sequenced in a study of cytomegalovirus exposure and HLA in healthy donors. The data were produced by immunoSEQ multiplex PCR, yet TCRdb's version contains in-frame clones alone and is incomplete. This table holds 90,000 to 110,000 clones, 85% to 90% found once. The sequencing sample was made of PBMCs. The origin of the receptors is a woman younger than 35 in good health and CMV-seronegative. Both conserved end residues are part of each CDR3. D genes are given only for firm matches. Where a row states a size, it is once, few, many or the class of an expanded clone; other rows omit it.

d_gene: TRBD2; j_gene: TRBJ2-1; abundance: -; v_gene: TRBV4-3; CDR3aa: CASSPWTSYNEQFF; CDR3nt: TGCGCCAGCAGCCCCTGGACTAGCTACAATGAGCAGTTCTTC
d_gene: -; j_gene: TRBJ1-5; abundance: few; v_gene: TRBV19; CDR3aa: CASMEGNQPQHF; CDR3nt: TGTGCCAGTATGGAGGGCAATCAGCCCCAGCATTTT
d_gene: -; j_gene: TRBJ1-5; abundance: -; v_gene: TRBV27; CDR3aa: CASSSRGGAGNQPQHF; CDR3nt: TGTGCCAGCAGTTCTCGGGGAGGGGCGGGCAATCAGCCCCAGCATTTT
d_gene: -; j_gene: TRBJ2-7; abundance: -; v_gene: TRBV28; CDR3aa: CASSLGYSRNF; CDR3nt: TGTGCCAGCAGTTTAGGTTACAGCCGCAACTTC
d_gene: TRBD2; j_gene: TRBJ2-2; abundance: -; v_gene: TRBV7-2; CDR3aa: CASSSFGEGPGELFF; CDR3nt: TGTGCCAGCAGCTCCTTCGGGGAGGGTCCCGGGGAGCTGTTTTTT
d_gene: -; j_gene: TRBJ2-7; abundance: -; v_gene: TRBV21-1; CDR3aa: CATKREGSICYEQYF; CDR3nt: TGTGCCACCAAGCGGGAGGGTTCAATTTGCTACGAGCAGTACTTC
d_gene: -; j_gene: TRBJ2-5; abundance: -; v_gene: TRBV28; CDR3aa: CASSPPLRGFGETQYF; CDR3nt: TGTGCCAGCAGCCCACCCCTACGAGGATTTGGAGAGACCCAGTACTTC
d_gene: -; j_gene: TRBJ1-2; abundance: -; v_gene: TRBV28; CDR3aa: CASSLAGVYGYTF; CDR3nt: TGTGCCAGCAGTTTGGCAGGGGTGTATGGCTACACCTTC
d_gene: TRBD1; j_gene: TRBJ2-3; abundance: -; v_gene: TRBV6-5; CDR3aa: CASSYSGQGADTQYF; CDR3nt: TGTGCCAGCAGTTACTCGGGGCAGGGGGCCGATACGCAGTATTTT
d_gene: -; j_gene: TRBJ1-3; abundance: -; v_gene: TRBV4-3; CDR3aa: CASSQAQGAGNTIYF; CDR3nt: TGCGCCAGCAGCCAAGCACAGGGAGCTGGAAACACCATATATTTT
d_gene: -; j_gene: TRBJ1-5; abundance: -; v_gene: TRBV19; CDR3aa: CASSMGSGSWGQPQHF; CDR3nt: TGTGCCAGTAGTATGGGCTCAGGGTCTTGGGGTCAGCCCCAGCATTTT
d_gene: -; j_gene: TRBJ2-1; abundance: -; v_gene: TRBV28; CDR3aa: CASSFRVQQFF; CDR3nt: TGTGCCAGCAGTTTCAGGGTCCAGCAGTTCTTC
d_gene: -; j_gene: TRBJ1-3; abundance: -; v_gene: TRBV30; CDR3aa: CAWTRVGGRWKDTIYF; CDR3nt: TGTGCCTGGACCCGAGTCGGGGGGAGATGGAAGGACACCATATATTTT
d_gene: TRBD1; j_gene: TRBJ2-7; abundance: -; v_gene: TRBV11-2; CDR3aa: CASSYARRGRRDEQYF; CDR3nt: TGTGCCAGCAGCTACGCCCGTAGGGGGCGGCGGGACGAGCAGTACTTC
d_gene: TRBD2; j_gene: TRBJ2-3; abundance: -; v_gene: TRBV13; CDR3aa: CASSETSGPYTDTQYF; CDR3nt: TGTGCCAGCAGCGAAACTAGCGGCCCATACACAGATACGCAGTATTTT
d_gene: -; j_gene: TRBJ2-3; abundance: -; v_gene: TRBV20-1; CDR3aa: CSAWTEKSQYF; CDR3nt: TGCAGTGCTTGGACAGAAAAGTCTCAGTATTTT
d_gene: -; j_gene: TRBJ2-5; abundance: -; v_gene: TRBV5-4; CDR3aa: CASSLGGMVGETQYF; CDR3nt: TGTGCCAGCAGCTTAGGCGGGATGGTTGGGGAGACCCAGTACTTC
d_gene: -; j_gene: TRBJ2-2; abundance: once; v_gene: TRBV6-6; CDR3aa: CASIPGGNSGELFF; CDR3nt: TGTGCCAGCATCCCGGGTGGAAACTCCGGGGAGCTGTTTTTT
d_gene: -; j_gene: TRBJ2-2; abundance: -; v_gene: TRBV9; CDR3aa: CASSSFANTGELFF; CDR3nt: TGTGCCAGCAGCTCCTTCGCGAACACCGGGGAGCTGTTTTTT
d_gene: TRBD1; j_gene: TRBJ1-4; abundance: -; v_gene: TRBV7-8; CDR3aa: CASTLGTGNEKLFF; CDR3nt: TGTGCCAGCACCCTAGGGACAGGTAATGAAAAACTGTTTTTT
d_gene: TRBD1; j_gene: TRBJ1-5; abundance: -; v_gene: TRBV28; CDR3aa: CASGTGNQPQHF; CDR3nt: TGTGCCAGCGGGACAGGAAATCAGCCCCAGCATTTT
d_gene: -; j_gene: TRBJ2-7; abundance: -; v_gene: TRBV9; CDR3aa: CASSVGRSPYEQYF; CDR3nt: TGTGCCAGCAGCGTAGGTAGATCCCCCTACGAGCAGTACTTC
d_gene: -; j_gene: TRBJ1-5; abundance: -; v_gene: TRBV25-1; CDR3aa: CASSELGGNQPQHF; CDR3nt: TGTGCCAGCAGTGAATTAGGGGGAAATCAGCCCCAGCATTTT
d_gene: -; j_gene: TRBJ1-2; abundance: few; v_gene: TRBV9; CDR3aa: CASSVASGRSYTF; CDR3nt: TGTGCCAGCAGCGTAGCTTCGGGAAGGAGCTACACCTTC
d_gene: -; j_gene: TRBJ2-7; abundance: -; v_gene: TRBV28; CDR3aa: CASSLPGFTYEQYF; CDR3nt: TGTGCCAGCAGTTTACCGGGGTTCACCTACGAGCAGTACTTC
d_gene: -; j_gene: TRBJ1-2; abundance: few; v_gene: TRBV30; CDR3aa: CAWSLDSREGYTF; CDR3nt: TGTGCCTGGAGTCTCGACTCCCGGGAGGGCTACACCTTC
d_gene: -; j_gene: TRBJ1-3; abundance: -; v_gene: TRBV7-3; CDR3aa: CASSLLGQNSGNTIYF; CDR3nt: TGTGCCAGCAGCCTCTTGGGACAAAACTCTGGAAACACCATATATTTT
d_gene: -; j_gene: TRBJ2-7; abundance: -; v_gene: TRBV28; CDR3aa: CASNEAGRTYEQYF; CDR3nt: TGTGCCAGCAATGAAGCGGGCAGGACCTACGAGCAGTACTTC
d_gene: TRBD1; j_gene: TRBJ1-1; abundance: -; v_gene: TRBV28; CDR3aa: CASSDRDRNTEAFF; CDR3nt: TGTGCCAGCAGTGACAGGGACCGGAACACTGAAGCTTTCTTT
d_gene: -; j_gene: TRBJ2-7; abundance: -; v_gene: TRBV25-1; CDR3aa: CASSESTGSIREQYF; CDR3nt: TGTGCCAGCAGTGAAAGTACAGGGTCCATTCGCGAGCAGTACTTC
d_gene: -; j_gene: TRBJ2-7; abundance: -; v_gene: TRBV5-1; CDR3aa: CASSMDSGPDEQYF; CDR3nt: TGCGCCAGCAGCATGGACAGTGGCCCCGACGAGCAGTACTTC
d_gene: -; j_gene: TRBJ2-3; abundance: -; v_gene: TRBV28; CDR3aa: CASSLWPRGGALTQYF; CDR3nt: TGTGCCAGCAGTTTGTGGCCCCGAGGGGGGGCTTTGACGCAGTATTTT
d_gene: TRBD2; j_gene: TRBJ2-3; abundance: -; v_gene: TRBV7-9; CDR3aa: CASSLGGLAGSTDTQYF; CDR3nt: TGTGCCAGCAGCTTAGGAGGACTAGCGGGGAGCACAGATACGCAGTATTTT
d_gene: TRBD1; j_gene: TRBJ1-5; abundance: few; v_gene: TRBV7-2; CDR3aa: CASSLTGNSNQPQHF; CDR3nt: TGTGCCAGCAGCTTGACAGGGAATAGCAATCAGCCCCAGCATTTT
d_gene: -; j_gene: TRBJ2-3; abundance: -; v_gene: TRBV6-6; CDR3aa: CASSYTDYMGTQYF; CDR3nt: TGTGCCAGCAGTTACACAGACTACATGGGTACGCAGTATTTT
d_gene: -; j_gene: TRBJ1-2; abundance: -; v_gene: TRBV9; CDR3aa: CASTLGGGYGYTF; CDR3nt: TGTGCCAGCACCCTGGGAGGCGGCTATGGCTACACCTTC
d_gene: -; j_gene: TRBJ2-1; abundance: -; v_gene: TRBV7-3; CDR3aa: CASSPQRSSSYNEQFF; CDR3nt: TGTGCCAGCAGCCCCCAGCGGTCAAGCTCCTACAATGAGCAGTTCTTC
d_gene: TRBD1; j_gene: TRBJ1-2; abundance: -; v_gene: TRBV29-1; CDR3aa: CSAPSTGAQYGYTF; CDR3nt: TGCAGCGCCCCGTCAACAGGGGCCCAATATGGCTACACCTTC
d_gene: -; j_gene: TRBJ2-3; abundance: -; v_gene: TRBV5-1; CDR3aa: CASSFSFGTDTQYF; CDR3nt: TGCGCCAGCAGCTTTTCCTTTGGCACAGATACGCAGTATTTT
d_gene: TRBD1; j_gene: TRBJ1-5; abundance: -; v_gene: TRBV9; CDR3aa: CASSVGPGGWQPQHF; CDR3nt: TGTGCCAGCAGCGTAGGTCCAGGGGGGTGGCAGCCCCAGCATTTT
d_gene: -; j_gene: TRBJ1-2; abundance: -; v_gene: TRBV7-9; CDR3aa: CASSFTGFYGYTF; CDR3nt: TGTGCCAGCAGCTTCACAGGATTCTATGGCTACACCTTC
d_gene: -; j_gene: TRBJ2-3; abundance: -; v_gene: TRBV29-1; CDR3aa: CSVDTGTDTQYF; CDR3nt: TGCAGCGTTGATACGGGTACAGATACGCAGTATTTT
d_gene: -; j_gene: TRBJ1-2; abundance: -; v_gene: TRBV27; CDR3aa: CASSLKGGGLIANYGYTF; CDR3nt: TGTGCCAGCAGTTTAAAAGGAGGCGGTTTGATAGCTAACTATGGCTACACCTTC
d_gene: TRBD2; j_gene: TRBJ2-3; abundance: -; v_gene: TRBV28; CDR3aa: CASSLEGLAGVTDTQYF; CDR3nt: TGTGCCAGCAGTTTGGAAGGACTAGCGGGAGTCACAGATACGCAGTATTTT
d_gene: -; j_gene: TRBJ2-5; abundance: -; v_gene: TRBV21-1; CDR3aa: CASSKYGDSSQETQYF; CDR3nt: TGTGCCAGCAGCAAATATGGGGACAGCTCCCAAGAGACCCAGTACTTC
d_gene: TRBD2; j_gene: TRBJ2-2; abundance: once; v_gene: TRBV28; CDR3aa: CASGYSGFTGELFF; CDR3nt: TGTGCCAGCGGATATAGCGGGTTCACCGGGGAGCTGTTTTTT
d_gene: -; j_gene: TRBJ1-3; abundance: -; v_gene: TRBV4-3; CDR3aa: CASSLLGAAGGNTIYF; CDR3nt: TGCGCCAGCAGCCTTCTAGGGGCAGCCGGAGGAAACACCATATATTTT
d_gene: -; j_gene: TRBJ1-2; abundance: -; v_gene: TRBV28; CDR3aa: CASSLGPTGNYGYTF; CDR3nt: TGTGCCAGCAGTTTAGGCCCCACAGGGAACTATGGCTACACCTTC
d_gene: -; j_gene: TRBJ2-3; abundance: -; v_gene: TRBV4-3; CDR3aa: CASSQTGQNTDTQYF; CDR3nt: TGCGCCAGCAGCCAAACAGGACAGAATACAGATACGCAGTATTTT
d_gene: -; j_gene: TRBJ1-2; abundance: -; v_gene: TRBV27; CDR3aa: CASSSQGYGYTF; CDR3nt: TGTGCCAGCAGTTCCCAGGGCTATGGCTACACCTTC
d_gene: TRBD2; j_gene: TRBJ2-3; abundance: once; v_gene: TRBV6-1; CDR3aa: CASSDRGSNTDTQYF; CDR3nt: TGTGCCAGCAGTGATCGCGGGAGTAATACAGATACGCAGTATTTT
d_gene: -; j_gene: TRBJ1-1; abundance: -; v_gene: TRBV18; CDR3aa: CASSPGGFTTEAFF; CDR3nt: TGTGCCAGCTCACCGGGAGGGTTTACCACTGAAGCTTTCTTT
d_gene: -; j_gene: TRBJ2-5; abundance: -; v_gene: TRBV5-8; CDR3aa: CASRDIKETQYF; CDR3nt: TGTGCCAGCCGGGACATAAAAGAGACCCAGTACTTC
d_gene: -; j_gene: TRBJ2-7; abundance: -; v_gene: TRBV5-5; CDR3aa: CASSFDPGIYEQYF; CDR3nt: TGTGCCAGCAGCTTCGATCCGGGAATCTACGAGCAGTACTTC
d_gene: TRBD2; j_gene: TRBJ2-5; abundance: once; v_gene: TRBV6-5; CDR3aa: CASRRAGGPGETQYF; CDR3nt: TGTGCCAGCAGGAGAGCGGGAGGGCCCGGAGAGACCCAGTACTTC
d_gene: TRBD1; j_gene: TRBJ2-7; abundance: -; v_gene: TRBV29-1; CDR3aa: CSVGGTGGYEQYF; CDR3nt: TGCAGCGTTGGGGGGACAGGGGGCTACGAGCAGTACTTC
d_gene: -; j_gene: TRBJ2-3; abundance: -; v_gene: TRBV29-1; CDR3aa: CSVIPLTSTDTQYF; CDR3nt: TGCAGCGTCATCCCCCTAACGAGCACAGATACGCAGTATTTT
d_gene: TRBD1; j_gene: TRBJ1-6; abundance: -; v_gene: TRBV5-4; CDR3aa: CASSFRTGRGSPLHF; CDR3nt: TGTGCCAGCAGCTTTAGGACAGGGAGAGGTTCACCCCTCCACTTT